The rows below give T cell receptor beta chains drawn from one sample of a study of siplizumab effects on memory and regulatory T cells. TCRdb's copy holds only in-frame clones and misses some; the assay was immunoSEQ multiplex PCR. This table has about 100,000 clones, 85% to 95% appearing once. Material: non-Treg CD4+ T cells sorted from blood. The source of these receptors is a human donor in good health. Each CDR3 is given with its conserved first and last residue. The D gene is left open where the match is weak. Clone size is given for some rows only: seen once, a few or many times, or a class if the clone is expanded.

size: NA
V: TRBV5-6
D: NA
J: TRBJ1-4
DNA: TGTGCCAGCACCGAATATGGAGGGGGAGTTTTGAGAACTAATGAAAAACTGTTTTTT
CDR3: CASTEYGGGVLRTNEKLFF

size: once
V: TRBV2
D: NA
J: TRBJ2-1
DNA: TGTGCCAGCAGGAACTACAATGAGCAGTTCTTC
CDR3: CASRNYNEQFF

size: NA
V: TRBV6-1
D: TRBD2
J: TRBJ2-1
DNA: TGTGCCAGCAGTGAAGCAAGCGGGAGAAACACCTACAATGAGCAGTTCTTC
CDR3: CASSEASGRNTYNEQFF

size: NA
V: TRBV5-1
D: TRBD1
J: TRBJ2-7
DNA: TGCGCCAGCAGTCGTACAGGGGGCGCGCCCGAGCAGTACTTC
CDR3: CASSRTGGAPEQYF

size: NA
V: TRBV27
D: NA
J: TRBJ2-1
DNA: TGTGCCAGCAGTCCCCCCGGCAGGCGCTCCTACAATGAGCAGTTCTTC
CDR3: CASSPPGRRSYNEQFF

size: NA
V: TRBV7-6
D: NA
J: TRBJ2-3
DNA: TGTGCCAGCAGCCCACGGTTTAAGCGCAGGGGCTCTAGCACAGATACGCAGTATTTT
CDR3: CASSPRFKRRGSSTDTQYF

size: NA
V: TRBV6-6
D: NA
J: TRBJ1-1
DNA: TGTGCCAGCAGTTCGCAGAACACTGAAGCTTTCTTT
CDR3: CASSSQNTEAFF

size: NA
V: TRBV6-6
D: NA
J: TRBJ1-4
DNA: TGTGCCAGCAGAATGGACCGAAAACTGTTTTTT
CDR3: CASRMDRKLFF

size: NA
V: TRBV5-1
D: NA
J: TRBJ2-3
DNA: TGCGCCAGCAGCGCCGGGCTCACAGATACGCAGTATTTT
CDR3: CASSAGLTDTQYF

size: NA
V: TRBV7-2
D: TRBD2
J: TRBJ2-2
DNA: TGTGCCAGCAGCCCCGACTATAGCGGGAGGTTTTTCGGGGAGCTGTTTTTT
CDR3: CASSPDYSGRFFGELFF

size: NA
V: TRBV2
D: NA
J: TRBJ2-3
DNA: TGTGCCAGCAGGACGGACAGCACAGATACGCAGTATTTT
CDR3: CASRTDSTDTQYF

size: NA
V: TRBV19
D: TRBD1
J: TRBJ1-2
DNA: TGTGCCAGTACTCGGGTGGGGGACAGCTATGGCTACACCTTC
CDR3: CASTRVGDSYGYTF

size: NA
V: TRBV28
D: NA
J: TRBJ2-4
DNA: TGTGCCACCGTTTCTCCGGGGCGAAAAAACATTCAGTACTTC
CDR3: CATVSPGRKNIQYF

size: NA
V: TRBV27
D: TRBD1
J: TRBJ1-1
DNA: TGTGCCACACAAAGGACAGGGGAGGACACTGAAGCTTTCTTT
CDR3: CATQRTGEDTEAFF

size: NA
V: TRBV18
D: NA
J: TRBJ1-2
DNA: TGTGCCAGCTCACTTCTGGATCTTGGGAATGGCTACACCTTC
CDR3: CASSLLDLGNGYTF

size: once
V: TRBV5-6
D: NA
J: TRBJ2-1
DNA: TGTGCCAGCAGCCGTCTTGGGATAGCAGGGCATGAGCAGTTCTTC
CDR3: CASSRLGIAGHEQFF

size: NA
V: TRBV7-3
D: TRBD1
J: TRBJ2-1
DNA: TGTGCCAGCAGCTTAATGGGACAGGGCAGTCAGTTCTTC
CDR3: CASSLMGQGSQFF

size: NA
V: TRBV28
D: TRBD2
J: TRBJ2-2
DNA: TGTGCCAGCGTCGGACTAGCCCTGACTGGGGAGCTGTTTTTT
CDR3: CASVGLALTGELFF

size: NA
V: TRBV5-6
D: NA
J: TRBJ1-2
DNA: TGTGCCAGCAGCTTGAGACAGCCCGGTGGCTACACCTTC
CDR3: CASSLRQPGGYTF

size: NA
V: TRBV2
D: NA
J: TRBJ2-2
DNA: TGTGCCAGCGGGGTAATAGCGAACACCGGGGAGCTGTTTTTT
CDR3: CASGVIANTGELFF

size: NA
V: TRBV19
D: NA
J: TRBJ1-1
DNA: TGTGCCAGTAGTAACTCGTTTTACGACAGGCTTACTGAAGCTTTCTTT
CDR3: CASSNSFYDRLTEAFF

size: NA
V: TRBV6-1
D: NA
J: TRBJ1-1
DNA: TGTGCCAGCAGTGAAAACGTGGGGAACACTGAAGCTTTCTTT
CDR3: CASSENVGNTEAFF

size: NA
V: TRBV9
D: NA
J: TRBJ2-7
DNA: TGTGCCAGCAGCGGCGGGACTTTGGATTACGAGCAGTACTTC
CDR3: CASSGGTLDYEQYF

size: NA
V: TRBV7-3
D: NA
J: TRBJ1-1
DNA: TGTGCCAGCAGCTTAACGGGCGGGGCTGGGACTGAAGCTTTCTTT
CDR3: CASSLTGGAGTEAFF

size: NA
V: TRBV5-6
D: NA
J: TRBJ2-5
DNA: TGTGCCAGCAGCTTCGTAGCAATGGAGACCCAGTACTTC
CDR3: CASSFVAMETQYF

size: NA
V: TRBV4-1
D: TRBD2
J: TRBJ2-7
DNA: TGCGCCAGCAGCCAACTTCCGGGACTAGCGGGAGGGTCAGAGCAGTACTTC
CDR3: CASSQLPGLAGGSEQYF

size: NA
V: TRBV7-6
D: TRBD2
J: TRBJ2-1
DNA: TGTGCCAGCAACCTATCGACTAGCGGGAGAGACAATGAGCAGTTCTTC
CDR3: CASNLSTSGRDNEQFF

size: NA
V: TRBV5-4
D: TRBD1
J: TRBJ1-4
DNA: TGTGCCAGCAGTTCGCCGGGACAGAGAAATGAAAAACTGTTTTTT
CDR3: CASSSPGQRNEKLFF

size: NA
V: TRBV7-2
D: TRBD1
J: TRBJ2-1
DNA: TGTGCCAGCACCCGAACCGTTCTGACAGGGGCCAATGAGCAGTTCTTC
CDR3: CASTRTVLTGANEQFF

size: NA
V: TRBV7-6
D: NA
J: TRBJ1-4
DNA: TGTGCCAGCAGCTTATCATCTCCCGGACCGGGACAAAAACTGTTTTTT
CDR3: CASSLSSPGPGQKLFF

size: once
V: TRBV28
D: NA
J: TRBJ2-7
DNA: TGTGCCAGCGCAGTACCTCGCTACGAGCAGTACTTC
CDR3: CASAVPRYEQYF

size: NA
V: TRBV6-6
D: TRBD1
J: TRBJ1-3
DNA: TGTGCCAGCAGGGATCCGACAGGGTCTGGAAACACCATATATTTT
CDR3: CASRDPTGSGNTIYF

size: NA
V: TRBV29-1
D: TRBD1
J: TRBJ2-5
DNA: TGCAGCGTGCACGGACAGGGGGCTCAAGAGACCCAGTACTTC
CDR3: CSVHGQGAQETQYF

size: NA
V: TRBV14
D: TRBD1
J: TRBJ2-7
DNA: TGTGCCAGCAGCCAAGCAGGGGGTACGTGGCAGTACTTC
CDR3: CASSQAGGTWQYF

size: NA
V: TRBV4-1
D: NA
J: TRBJ2-1
DNA: TGCGCCAGCAGTCTATCTTTACGGGCCCAGCAGTTCTTC
CDR3: CASSLSLRAQQFF

size: NA
V: TRBV28
D: NA
J: TRBJ1-2
DNA: TGTGCCATCAACCGGTTGACGTGGGGCTACACCTTC
CDR3: CAINRLTWGYTF

size: NA
V: TRBV21-1
D: NA
J: TRBJ2-4
DNA: TGTGCCAGCACCCACTCTGGGAGGGGAAACATAACTAATAAAAACATTCAGTACTTC
CDR3: CASTHSGRGNITNKNIQYF

size: NA
V: TRBV28
D: NA
J: TRBJ1-5
DNA: TGTGCCAGCAGCCCCTCAGGGAATCAGCCCCAGCATTTT
CDR3: CASSPSGNQPQHF

size: NA
V: TRBV2
D: TRBD2
J: TRBJ2-1
DNA: TGTGCCAGCAGTCACAGCGGGAGCCAGTCCTACAATGAGCAGTTCTTC
CDR3: CASSHSGSQSYNEQFF

size: NA
V: TRBV30
D: NA
J: TRBJ1-2
DNA: TGTGCCTGGAACTTCTTATATGGGACCTACTATGGCTACACCTTC
CDR3: CAWNFLYGTYYGYTF

size: NA
V: TRBV5-1
D: NA
J: TRBJ1-1
DNA: TGCGCCAGCAGCTCGGCAGGTGTGAACACTGAAGCTTTCTTT
CDR3: CASSSAGVNTEAFF